This is a list of T cell receptor beta chains from one sample in a study of T cell repertoires in cytomegalovirus infection. Each CDR3 protein gets one entry after TCRdb re-called the reads with MiXCR. Of about 250,000 distinct CDR3 sequences listed, approximately 15% are singletons. Sequencing was done on a sample of CD8+ T cells from PBMCs. The receptors were sampled from a human donor in good health (CMV status not recorded). Some clones in this sample may be carry-over from other donors' samples. CDR3s include the opening cysteine and the closing phenylalanine or tryptophan.

CDR3,J,V
CASSRGFGYEQYF,TRBJ2-7,TRBV6-6
CASSYSMTGGYTEAFF,TRBJ1-1,TRBV6-2/TRBV6-3
CASSPTGFVETQYF,TRBJ2-5,TRBV7-2
CAAHLGEGLTYEQFF,TRBJ2-1,TRBV6-1
CASSVLGTGIYEQYF,TRBJ2-7,TRBV2
CASSERDRGQGEDQPQHF,TRBJ1-5,TRBV6-1
CASSPPRGADTQYF,TRBJ2-3,TRBV28
CASSYAGTQNEQYF,TRBJ2-7,TRBV6-5
CAIWGNTEAFF,TRBJ1-1,TRBV10-3
CAISAGDRYGYTF,TRBJ1-2,TRBV10-3
CASSRDPRGSEAFF,TRBJ1-1,TRBV6-5
CASSPSVGNTGELFF,TRBJ2-2,TRBV6-1
CASQTGTGAFSYNEQFF,TRBJ2-1,TRBV13
CASSPPRVRGEETQYF,TRBJ2-5,TRBV7-6
CASSLDVGPRGLFF,TRBJ2-2,TRBV5-6
CASSFPYRGLAEAFF,TRBJ1-1,TRBV28
CASSYSVYGETQYF,TRBJ2-5,TRBV6-5
CASSLEGKGSYEQYF,TRBJ2-7,TRBV7-6
CASSFSGVEAFF,TRBJ1-1,TRBV5-1
CASSLFDSESGDF,TRBJ2-7,TRBV28
CASSLRVGGDYEQYF,TRBJ2-7,TRBV7-8
CASSKLGQLNTEAFF,TRBJ1-1,TRBV6-2/TRBV6-3
CASRAVGSSNQPQHF,TRBJ1-5,TRBV28
CASSQFNVNTEAFF,TRBJ1-1,TRBV25-1
CSARDWVGGRGTEAFF,TRBJ1-1,TRBV20-1
CASSERWGSSYEQYF,TRBJ2-7,TRBV2
CSVVGATSGTYNEQFF,TRBJ2-1,TRBV29-1
CASSLNSVGNTEAFF,TRBJ1-1,TRBV11-1
CASSLVTRQETQYF,TRBJ2-5,TRBV2
CASSTGETVSGANVLTF,TRBJ2-6,TRBV19
CASSSLGGLNNEQFF,TRBJ2-1,TRBV7-2
CSAREGSGVGPNTEAFF,TRBJ1-1,TRBV20-1
CASSPGGVDNNQPQHF,TRBJ1-5,TRBV7-9
CASSLATGAHNYDGYTF,TRBJ1-2,TRBV4-1
CATSDLAGTSYNEQFF,TRBJ2-1,TRBV24-1
CASTVGETQYF,TRBJ2-5,TRBV7-9
CARSPDRYANTGELFF,TRBJ2-2,TRBV5-3
CASSSLGPGELFF,TRBJ2-2,TRBV6-1